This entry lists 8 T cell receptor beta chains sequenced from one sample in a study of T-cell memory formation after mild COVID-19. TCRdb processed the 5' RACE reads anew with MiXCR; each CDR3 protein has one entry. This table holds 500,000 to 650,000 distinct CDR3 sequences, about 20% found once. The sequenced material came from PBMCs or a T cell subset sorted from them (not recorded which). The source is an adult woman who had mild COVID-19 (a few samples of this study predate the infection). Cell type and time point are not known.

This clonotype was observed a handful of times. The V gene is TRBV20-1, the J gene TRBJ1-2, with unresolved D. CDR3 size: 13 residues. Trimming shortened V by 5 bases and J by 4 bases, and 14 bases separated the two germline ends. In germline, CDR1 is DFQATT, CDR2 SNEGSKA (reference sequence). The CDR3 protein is CSAPTHLGYGYTF. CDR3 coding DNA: TGCAGTGCTCCGACACACCTCGGCTATGGCTACACCTTC.

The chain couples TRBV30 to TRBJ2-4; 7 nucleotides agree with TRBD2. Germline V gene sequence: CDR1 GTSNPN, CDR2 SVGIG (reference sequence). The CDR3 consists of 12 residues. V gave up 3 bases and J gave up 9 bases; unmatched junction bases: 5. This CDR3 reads CAWRGDYGIQYF. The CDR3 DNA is TGTGCCTGGAGGGGGGACTACGGCATTCAGTACTTC.

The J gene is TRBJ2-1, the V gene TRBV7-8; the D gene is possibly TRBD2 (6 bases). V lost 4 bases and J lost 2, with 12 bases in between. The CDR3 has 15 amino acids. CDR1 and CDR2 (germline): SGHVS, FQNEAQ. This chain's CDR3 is CASSSRGRTYNEQFF. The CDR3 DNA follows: TGTGCCAGCAGCTCTCGGGGGAGAACCTACAATGAGCAGTTCTTC.

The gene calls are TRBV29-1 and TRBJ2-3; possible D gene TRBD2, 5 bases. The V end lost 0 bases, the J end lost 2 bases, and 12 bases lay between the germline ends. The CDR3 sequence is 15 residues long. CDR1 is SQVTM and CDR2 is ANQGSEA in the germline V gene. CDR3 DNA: TGCAGCGTTGAAGATTGGACCGGGGTCACAGATACGCAGTATTTT. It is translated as CSVEDWTGVTDTQYF.

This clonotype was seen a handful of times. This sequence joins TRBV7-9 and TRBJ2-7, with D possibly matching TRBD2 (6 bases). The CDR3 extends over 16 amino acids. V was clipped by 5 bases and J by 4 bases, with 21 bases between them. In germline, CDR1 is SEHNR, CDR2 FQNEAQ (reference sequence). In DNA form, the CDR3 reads TGTGCCAGCAGCAAGCCCCGGGGGTTGGGCGGGTACGAGCAGTACTTC. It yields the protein CASSKPRGLGGYEQYF.

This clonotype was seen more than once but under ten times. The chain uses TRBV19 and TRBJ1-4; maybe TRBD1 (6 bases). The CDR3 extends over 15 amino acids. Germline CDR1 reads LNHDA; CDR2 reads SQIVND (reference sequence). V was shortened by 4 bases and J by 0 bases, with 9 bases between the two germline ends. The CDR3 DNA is TGTGCCAGTAGTACCCGGACAGCAACTAATGAAAAACTGTTTTTT. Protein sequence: CASSTRTATNEKLFF. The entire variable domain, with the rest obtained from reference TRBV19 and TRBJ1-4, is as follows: DGGITQSPKYLFRKEGQNVTLSCEQNLNHDAMYWYRQDPGQGLRLIYYSQIVNDFQKGDIAEGYSVSREKKESFPLTVTSAQKNPTAFYLCASSTRTATNEKLFFGSGTQLSVL.

The CDR3: CASSGGQGVGETQYF. CDR3 bases: TGTGCCAGCAGCGGTGGACAGGGTGTAGGGGAGACCCAGTACTTC. The V and J genes are TRBV5-5 and TRBJ2-5; TRBD1 aligns across 8 bases. Germline loops: CDR1 SGHKS, CDR2 YYEKEE (reference sequence). CDR3 length: 15 residues. J lost 5 bases, V lost 4 bases, and 10 bases had no gene match.

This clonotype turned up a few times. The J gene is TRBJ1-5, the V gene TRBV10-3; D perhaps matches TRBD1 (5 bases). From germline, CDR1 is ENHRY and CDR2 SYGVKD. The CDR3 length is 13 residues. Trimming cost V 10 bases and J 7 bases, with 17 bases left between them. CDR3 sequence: CATRGLSGQPQHF. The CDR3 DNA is TGTGCCACCCGGGGCCTTTCGGGGCAGCCCCAGCATTTT.